Listed below are T cell receptor beta chains from one sample, sequenced in a study of T-cell memory formation after mild COVID-19. TCRdb reprocessed the 5' RACE reads via MiXCR and lists one record per CDR3 protein. Seen here are 400,000 to 500,000 distinct CDR3 sequences, 20% observed once, and the top ten hold approximately 8.4%. Sequences were obtained from PBMCs or a T cell subset sorted from them (not recorded which). Receptors were obtained from an adult woman who had mild COVID-19 (a few samples of this study predate the infection). Cell type and time point are not known. CDR3s include the opening cysteine and the closing phenylalanine or tryptophan. D genes are given only for firm matches. Clone sizes are given selectively: once, few, many, or a class where the clone is expanded.

d_call	j_call	clone_size	v_call	cdr3_aa	cdr3_nt
TRBD1	TRBJ1-5	.	TRBV4-2	CASSQADRGGNQPQHF	TGTGCCAGCAGCCAGGCGGACAGGGGAGGAAATCAGCCCCAGCATTTT
.	TRBJ2-3	.	TRBV12-3/TRBV12-4	CASSLPRFRTDTQYF	TGTGCCAGCAGTTTGCCTCGTTTTCGCACAGATACGCAGTATTTT
.	TRBJ2-3	.	TRBV20-1	CSARRGTLQYF	TGCAGTGCTAGACGAGGGACTCTGCAGTATTTT
.	TRBJ2-3	many	TRBV5-1	CASSLAFSGGSTDTQYF	TGCGCCAGCAGCTTGGCATTCTCTGGTGGATCCACAGATACGCAGTATTTT
.	TRBJ2-7	few	TRBV7-9	CASSLAPGTANGMGEQYF	TGTGCCAGCAGCTTAGCCCCCGGGACTGCTAACGGAATGGGCGAGCAGTACTTC
.	TRBJ2-1	.	TRBV27	CASSIRTAYNEQFF	TGTGCCAGCAGTATCCGGACTGCTTACAATGAGCAGTTCTTC
.	TRBJ1-2	few	TRBV4-1	CASSQGKGSYYGYTF	TGCGCCAGCAGCCAAGGAAAGGGCTCCTACTATGGCTACACCTTC
.	TRBJ2-3	few	TRBV5-1	CASSFPGGTDTQYF	TGCGCCAGCAGCTTCCCGGGGGGCACAGATACGCAGTATTTT
.	TRBJ2-1	.	TRBV21-1	CASSKEWTGRSEQFF	TGTGCCAGCAGCAAAGAGTGGACAGGCAGGAGTGAGCAGTTCTTC
TRBD1	TRBJ1-2	few	TRBV20-1	CSARVQGGQNYGYTF	TGCAGTGCTAGAGTTCAGGGGGGGCAGAACTATGGCTACACCTTC
TRBD1	TRBJ1-1	.	TRBV2	CASSEDRASTEAFF	TGTGCCAGCAGCGAAGACAGGGCTAGCACTGAAGCTTTCTTT
.	TRBJ1-2	.	TRBV30	CAWSRRSDGYTF	TGTGCCTGGAGCCGGCGGTCGGATGGCTACACCTTC
.	TRBJ2-7	.	TRBV9	CASSEQGSSYEQYF	TGTGCCAGCAGCGAACAGGGTAGTAGCTACGAGCAGTACTTC
TRBD1	TRBJ2-7	few	TRBV10-3	CAIRSDTGTGYEQYF	TGTGCCATCAGGTCTGACACCGGGACAGGTTACGAGCAGTACTTC
.	TRBJ2-7	few	TRBV6-2/TRBV6-3	CASSYSVGEQYF	TGTGCCAGCAGTTACTCGGTGGGCGAGCAGTACTTC
.	TRBJ2-5	.	TRBV29-1	CSVWQTQETQYF	TGCAGCGTTTGGCAGACTCAAGAGACCCAGTACTTC
.	TRBJ1-2	.	TRBV20-1	CSAFRAGGNYGYTF	TGCAGTGCTTTCCGTGCCGGCGGAAACTATGGCTACACCTTC
.	TRBJ1-4	many	TRBV5-6	CASSYTGSREKLFF	TGTGCCAGCAGCTACACAGGGTCTCGCGAAAAACTGTTTTTT
.	TRBJ2-7	few	TRBV6-2/TRBV6-3	CASTGGGSSYEQYF	TGTGCCAGCACCGGCGGAGGGAGCTCCTACGAGCAGTACTTC
.	TRBJ2-7	.	TRBV24-1	CATSEGPNRHEQYF	TGTGCCACCAGTGAGGGGCCGAACAGGCACGAGCAGTACTTC
TRBD2	TRBJ2-1	few	TRBV6-6	CASSYGAGLAGGFSNEQFF	TGTGCCAGCAGTTATGGCGCGGGACTAGCGGGAGGGTTCTCCAATGAGCAGTTCTTC
.	TRBJ2-6	.	TRBV6-5	CASSYSTAGIGANVLTF	TGTGCCAGCAGTTACTCGACCGCCGGGATTGGGGCCAACGTCCTGACTTTC
TRBD1	TRBJ2-5	.	TRBV5-1	CASRLTGTEVVETQYF	TGCGCCAGCAGATTGACCGGGACAGAAGTAGTAGAGACCCAGTACTTC
TRBD1	TRBJ1-1	.	TRBV12-3/TRBV12-4	CASSMQGARSEAFF	TGTGCCAGCAGCATGCAGGGGGCGAGGAGTGAAGCTTTCTTT
.	TRBJ2-7	many	TRBV3-1	CASSQGTGPYEQYF	TGTGCCAGCAGCCAAGGAACGGGTCCCTACGAGCAGTACTTC
.	TRBJ2-5	many	TRBV3-1	CASSQVQETQYF	TGTGCCAGCAGCCAAGTCCAAGAGACCCAGTACTTC
.	TRBJ2-5	few	TRBV29-1	CSAESGSGRFEETQYF	TGCAGCGCTGAAAGCGGGTCAGGCCGGTTCGAAGAGACCCAGTACTTC
TRBD1	TRBJ2-7	few	TRBV6-5	CASSYSKPGQGAYEQYF	TGTGCCAGCAGTTACTCCAAACCGGGACAGGGGGCCTACGAGCAGTACTTC
TRBD2	TRBJ2-7	.	TRBV7-9	CASSIIAGLKNEQYF	TGTGCCAGCAGCATCATAGCGGGACTGAAAAACGAGCAGTACTTC
TRBD2	TRBJ2-7	few	TRBV14	CASSQGGGIDEQYF	TGTGCCAGCAGCCAAGGGGGGGGTATCGACGAGCAGTACTTC
TRBD1	TRBJ2-5	.	TRBV7-2	CASSLDRGAETQYF	TGTGCCAGCAGCCTTGACAGGGGGGCAGAGACCCAGTACTTC
.	TRBJ1-1	few	TRBV12-3/TRBV12-4	CASSSWEDMNTEAFF	TGTGCCAGCAGTTCGTGGGAGGATATGAACACTGAAGCTTTCTTT
TRBD1	TRBJ2-2	.	TRBV28	CASRKGQGTGELFF	TGTGCCAGCAGAAAAGGACAGGGTACCGGGGAGCTGTTTTTT
.	TRBJ2-6	.	TRBV5-1	CASSLPLDSSGANVLTF	TGCGCCAGCAGCCTGCCTCTCGATAGCTCTGGGGCCAACGTCCTGACTTTC
TRBD1	TRBJ1-5	few	TRBV6-2/TRBV6-3	CASSYSTGLNQPQHF	TGTGCCAGCAGTTACTCGACAGGGTTAAATCAGCCCCAGCATTTT
.	TRBJ2-7	few	TRBV5-1	CASGGAPGLDYEQYF	TGCGCCAGCGGTGGGGCCCCGGGGTTGGACTACGAGCAGTACTTC
TRBD2	TRBJ2-7	.	TRBV4-2	CASSQDGGGATYEQYF	TGTGCCAGCAGCCAAGATGGCGGGGGGGCCACCTACGAGCAGTACTTC
.	TRBJ1-1	.	TRBV6-2/TRBV6-3	CASSYGVSDEAFF	TGTGCCAGCAGTTACGGTGTGAGTGATGAAGCTTTCTTT
.	TRBJ1-5	few	TRBV7-3	CASSLNRVRNQPQHF	TGTGCCAGCAGCTTAAACAGGGTACGCAATCAGCCCCAGCATTTT
.	TRBJ1-2	few	TRBV4-1	CASSQDANYGYTF	TGCGCCAGCAGCCAAGACGCTAACTATGGCTACACCTTC
.	TRBJ2-2	few	TRBV4-3	CASSQLQGPGELFF	TGCGCCAGCAGCCAATTACAGGGTCCCGGGGAGCTGTTTTTT
.	TRBJ1-2	few	TRBV20-1	CSARDARVSYGYTF	TGCAGTGCTAGAGATGCAAGGGTTTCCTATGGCTACACCTTC
.	TRBJ1-4	.	TRBV7-6	CASSLEGRLFF	TGTGCCAGCAGCTTAGAGGGGAGACTGTTTTTT
TRBD2	TRBJ2-1	few	TRBV20-1	CSAHPLLAGDSNEQFF	TGCAGTGCTCACCCCCTCCTAGCGGGGGACAGCAATGAGCAGTTCTTC
.	TRBJ2-7	many	TRBV12-3/TRBV12-4	CASSPIPGLSYEQYF	TGTGCCAGCAGCCCGATTCCGGGACTTTCCTACGAGCAGTACTTC
TRBD1	TRBJ2-2	.	TRBV11-2	CASSYTPGQGVSGELFF	TGTGCCAGCAGCTACACACCGGGACAGGGAGTCTCCGGGGAGCTGTTTTTT
.	TRBJ1-1	.	TRBV4-1	CASSPGGTLNTEAFF	TGCGCCAGCAGCCCGGGGGGGACTCTGAACACTGAAGCTTTCTTT
.	TRBJ2-4	few	TRBV2	CASTKEGVKNIQYF	TGTGCCAGCACCAAAGAGGGGGTCAAAAACATTCAGTACTTC